These 22 T cell receptor beta chains came from one sample sequenced in a study of a mutant IDH1 vaccine in newly diagnosed glioma. What these receptors recognize is not known. As to time point: week 47, end of study. Each dose delivered 300 ug of mutant IDH1 20-mer peptide subcutaneously with imiquimod. Assay used: immunoSEQ multiplex PCR; TCRdb lists only in-frame clones, some missing. The profile covers 77,000 or so clones, with 75% to 85% appearing a single time and 5% to 6.5% taken by the ten largest. Sequencing was performed on PBMCs, taken from a glioma patient whose treatment included an IDH1 peptide vaccine. Every receptor here comes from a man aged 40-49 years with glioma.

The gene calls are TRBV18 and TRBJ2-7; D possibly corresponds to TRBD1 (5 bases). CDR3 length: 12 residues. Trimming took 3 bases from V and 4 from J, leaving 7 bases between them. Germline CDR1 and CDR2: KGHSH and LQKENI. CDR3 DNA: TGTGCCAGCTCACCTACAGGATACGAGCAGTACTTC. Its protein product is CASSPTGYEQYF.

The chain carries TRBV4-3 and TRBJ2-1; the match to TRBD1 covers 8 bases. CDR1 is LGHNA, CDR2 YSLEER, per germline. The CDR3 sequence is 14 residues long. The J segment lost 1 base and the V segment lost 6 bases, leaving 2 bases of the junction unmatched. In DNA, the CDR3 is TGCGCCAGCAGACAGGGGGGATCCTACAATGAGCAGTTCTTC. It is translated as CASRQGGSYNEQFF.

The chain combines TRBV7-2 with TRBJ1-3; D not certain. Germline V CDR1 and CDR2: SGHTA, FQGNSA. The CDR3 is 15 amino acids. The germline V and J ends were trimmed by 2 bases and 4 bases, with 12 bases remaining between them. The CDR3 is CASSLTGKVGNTIYF. Written as DNA, the CDR3 is TGTGCCAGCAGCTTAACTGGGAAAGTAGGAAACACCATATATTTT.

The chain recombines TRBV2 with TRBJ2-2, with 11 positions matching TRBD1. The junction had 4 bases not matched to a gene; V was cut back by 5 bases and J by 5 bases. Germline CDR1 reads SNHLY; CDR2 reads FYNNEI. This CDR3 comprises 15 residues. In DNA form, the CDR3 reads TGTGCCAGCAGTCCCGGGACAGGGGGTACCGGGGAGCTGTTTTTT. Translated, it gives CASSPGTGGTGELFF.

Regarding this clone: The sample carries other DNA sequences with the same CDR3. This chain joins TRBV15 and TRBJ1-1; D may be TRBD1 (6 bases). V was trimmed by 0 bases and J by 4 bases, leaving 9 bases between them. The CDR3 is 14 residues long. Per germline, CDR1 LNHNV and CDR2 YYDKDF (reference sequence). CDR3 sequence: CATSREGGGTEAFF. The CDR3 nucleotides read TGTGCCACCAGCAGAGAGGGGGGCGGCACTGAAGCTTTCTTT.

There are a few counts of this clone. This sequence joins TRBV15 and TRBJ1-2; D remains ambiguous. This CDR3 is 12 amino acids long. Trimming took off 5 bases at V and 4 bases at J, with 8 bases between the two ends. Per the germline V gene, CDR1 is LNHNV and CDR2 is YYDKDF (reference sequence). The CDR3: CATSDFGYGYTF. In nucleotides, the CDR3 is TGTGCCACCAGCGACTTCGGCTATGGCTACACCTTC.

This chain links TRBV7-2 with TRBJ2-7; a possible D gene is TRBD1 (6 bases). In germline, CDR1 is SGHTA, CDR2 FQGNSA. Trimming took off 4 bases at V and 3 bases at J, with 16 bases between the two ends. This CDR3 has 15 amino acids. CDR3 loop: CASSSGQLGDYEQYF. The DNA for the CDR3 is TGTGCCAGCAGCTCTGGACAGCTCGGGGACTACGAGCAGTACTTC.

This clone was seen more than once but under ten times. This chain joins TRBV30 and TRBJ1-2; D is undetermined. V was cut by 4 bases and J by 4 bases, with 16 bases left in between. From germline, CDR1 is GTSNPN and CDR2 SVGIG (reference sequence). CDR3 size: 14 residues. CDR3 DNA: TGTGCCTGGACCCGGGGAGGGAGGAGCTATGGCTACACCTTC. It specifies CAWTRGGRSYGYTF.

The chain has TRBV19 and TRBJ2-5; 11 nucleotides agree with TRBD2. V shed 1 base and J 0 bases; nucleotides not matched to a gene: 10. CDR3 length: 19 amino acids. CDR1 LNHDA and CDR2 SQIVND come from the germline V gene (reference sequence). CDR3 sequence: CASSIGLASGRIHQETQYF. CDR3 bases: TGTGCCAGTAGTATAGGATTGGCTAGCGGGAGGATCCACCAAGAGACCCAGTACTTC.

The chain has TRBV27 and TRBJ2-3; the match to TRBD2 covers 9 bases. Germline loops: CDR1 MNHEY, CDR2 SMNVEV (reference sequence). Trimming at V came to 3 bases and at J to 6 bases, leaving 1 base not matched to a gene. This CDR3 contains 13 residues. Here the CDR3 reads CASSLREGDTQYF. The CDR3 DNA follows: TGTGCCAGCAGTTTGCGGGAGGGGGATACGCAGTATTTT.

This clone showed up just once. The chain carries TRBV27 and TRBJ1-2; 7 positions agree with TRBD1. Germline trimming cut 0 bases from V and 8 bases from J; bases unmatched to any gene: 3. This CDR3 spans 13 amino acids. The germline V gene encodes CDR1 MNHEY and CDR2 SMNVEV (reference sequence). CDR3 sequence reads: CASSLSGQRGYTF. The CDR3 nucleotides read TGTGCCAGCAGTTTATCGGGACAGCGAGGCTACACCTTC.

This chain joins TRBV25-1 and TRBJ2-5; D possibly corresponds to TRBD2 (6 bases). CDR3 length equals 15 residues. Germline loops: CDR1 MGHDK, CDR2 SYGVNS. The V end lost 1 base, the J end lost 11 bases, and 20 bases lay between the germline ends. The CDR3 DNA reads TGTGCCAGCAGTGAATTGGAAGACACTACGAGCGGGCAGTACTTC. Translated, it gives CASSELEDTTSGQYF.

This chain links TRBV6-6 with TRBJ2-5, with a possible D match to TRBD2 (6 bases). V was shortened by 3 bases and J by 4 bases, with 12 bases between the two germline ends. Germline CDR1 and CDR2: MNHNY and SVGAGI (reference sequence). The CDR3 is 14 residues long. The CDR3 loop reads CASSYLAGGETQYF. In DNA, the CDR3 is TGTGCCAGCAGTTATCTCGCCGGGGGAGAGACCCAGTACTTC.

V gene TRBV5-1 combines with J gene TRBJ2-1; 10 bases align to TRBD2. CDR3 length equals 17 residues. V lost 0 bases to trimming and J lost 5 bases; unmatched junction nucleotides: 8. Germline loops: CDR1 SGHRS, CDR2 YFSETQ. The CDR3 region is CASSLGMGLAQNNEQFF. CDR3 sequence (DNA): TGCGCCAGCAGCTTGGGGATGGGACTAGCGCAAAACAATGAGCAGTTCTTC.

The rearrangement joins TRBV10-3 to TRBJ2-2; D is unresolved. Trimming took off 11 bases at V and 7 bases at J, with 20 bases between the two ends. CDR1 and CDR2 (germline): ENHRY, SYGVKD. The CDR3 has 14 residues. The CDR3 protein is CASMNRNKDGELFF. The CDR3 coding sequence is TGTGCCTCCATGAATCGAAACAAGGACGGGGAGCTGTTTTTT.

In this sample, this clone turned up once. This chain's CDR3 is CASSASGTAYEQYF. Written as DNA, the CDR3 is TGCGCCAGCAGCGCGTCCGGGACAGCCTACGAGCAGTACTTC. The V call is TRBV5-1, the J call TRBJ2-7; TRBD1 agrees at 7 bases. The CDR3 covers 14 residues. Germline trimming cut 4 bases from V and 2 bases from J; bases unmatched to any gene: 6. The germline gives CDR1 SGHRS, CDR2 YFSETQ.

V usage is TRBV28 and J usage is TRBJ2-3, with a possible D match to TRBD2 (6 bases). CDR1 MDHEN and CDR2 SYDVKM come from the germline V gene. V gave up 4 bases and J gave up 2 bases, with 10 bases separating them. The CDR3 totals 14 residues. CDR3 DNA: TGTGCCAGCAGTTCCCCGGGAGCCACAGATACGCAGTATTTT. Residues: CASSSPGATDTQYF.

CDR3 DNA sequence: TGTGCCAGCCAGGACCGACCCTTGGGAGCAGAGACCCAGTACTTC. The encoded protein is CASQDRPLGAETQYF. V and J are TRBV6-6 and TRBJ2-5, with D possibly matching TRBD2 (5 bases). Germline CDR1 and CDR2: MNHNY and SVGAGI (reference sequence). The CDR3 spans 15 residues. The V and J ends lost 8 bases and 4 bases respectively, with 20 bases between them.

In its sample, this clone was seen once. The chain joins TRBV5-6 to TRBJ1-1, with D possibly TRBD1 on 6 matching bases. The CDR3 consists of 18 residues. Trimming took off 3 bases at V and 8 bases at J, with 29 bases between the two ends. Germline values: CDR1 SGHDT, CDR2 YYEEEE. In nucleotides, the CDR3 is TGTGCCAGCAGCTCAATGCGCCGCCTCCGGGACATTCTCGCCGAAGCTTTCTTT. It codes for CASSSMRRLRDILAEAFF.

The V and J genes are TRBV6-6 and TRBJ2-7, with D tentatively TRBD1 (5 bases). Trimming cost V 4 bases and J 9 bases, with 19 bases left between them. CDR1 is MNHNY and CDR2 is SVGAGI in the germline V gene (reference sequence). This CDR3 contains 14 residues. As DNA, the CDR3 is TGTGCCAGCAGTTCCCGGACACCGGATTCTGGGCAGTACTTC. Translating gives CASSSRTPDSGQYF.

The chain joins TRBV9 to TRBJ1-6; 7 bases map to TRBD1. The CDR3 extends over 16 amino acids. The V gene end was trimmed by 2 bases and the J gene end by 2 bases; junction bases not matched to a gene: 4. CDR1 and CDR2 (germline): SGDLS, YYNGEE. The CDR3 nucleotides read TGTGCCAGCAGCGTTGGGACAGAACCCTATAATTCACCCCTCCACTTT. Protein sequence: CASSVGTEPYNSPLHF.

The rearrangement joins TRBV2 to TRBJ2-2; 8 positions agree with TRBD1. The germline V gene encodes CDR1 SNHLY and CDR2 FYNNEI. Trimming at V came to 5 bases and at J to 2 bases, leaving 4 bases not matched to a gene. This CDR3 is built from 15 residues. The CDR3, as DNA: TGTGCCAGCAGTAATGACAGGGGAAACACCGGGGAGCTGTTTTTT. This translates into CASSNDRGNTGELFF.